This TCR beta chain was identified during a study of blood T cell repertoires in COVID-19. Overall study: Acute-phase and convalescent COVID-19 samples originated in the United States, Italy and Spain.

Assay used: immunoSEQ multiplex PCR; TCRdb lists only in-frame clones, some missing. The sample lists approximately 250,000 clones, 85% to 90% occurring once. V was trimmed by 5 bases and J by 1 base, leaving 11 bases between them. The CDR3 loop spans 14 amino acids. Germline CDR1 is LNHDA and CDR2 is SQIVND (reference sequence). The chain has TRBV19 and TRBJ1-1; the D is unclear. The TCR sequence derives from a woman in her thirties with acute COVID-19. Sequencing was carried out using PBMCs or T cells enriched from blood (not recorded which). The CDR3 region has the DNA TGTGCCAGTAGTCCGTCGGACTCGAACACTGAAGCTTTCTTT. Translation gives CASSPSDSNTEAFF.